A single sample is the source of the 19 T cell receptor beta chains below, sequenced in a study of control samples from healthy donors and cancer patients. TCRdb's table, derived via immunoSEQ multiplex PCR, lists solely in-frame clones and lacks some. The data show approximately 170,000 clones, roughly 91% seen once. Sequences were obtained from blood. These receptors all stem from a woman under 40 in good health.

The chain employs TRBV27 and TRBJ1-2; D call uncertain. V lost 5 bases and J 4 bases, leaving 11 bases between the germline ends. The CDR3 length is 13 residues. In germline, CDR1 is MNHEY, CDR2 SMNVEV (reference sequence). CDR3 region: CASSNRAPYGYTF. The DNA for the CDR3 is TGTGCCAGCAGTAACCGGGCCCCCTATGGCTACACCTTC.

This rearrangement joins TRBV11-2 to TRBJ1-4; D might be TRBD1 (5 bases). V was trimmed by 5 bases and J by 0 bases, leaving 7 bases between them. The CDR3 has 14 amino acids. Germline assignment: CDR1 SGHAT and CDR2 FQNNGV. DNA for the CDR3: TGTGCCAGCAGCCCGACAGCAACTAATGAAAAACTGTTTTTT. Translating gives CASSPTATNEKLFF.

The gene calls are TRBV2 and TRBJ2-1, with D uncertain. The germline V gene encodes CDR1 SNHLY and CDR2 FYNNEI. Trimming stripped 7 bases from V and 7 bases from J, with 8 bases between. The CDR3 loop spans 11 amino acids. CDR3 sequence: CASTQLNEQFF. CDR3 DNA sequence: TGTGCCAGCACACAGCTAAATGAGCAGTTCTTC.

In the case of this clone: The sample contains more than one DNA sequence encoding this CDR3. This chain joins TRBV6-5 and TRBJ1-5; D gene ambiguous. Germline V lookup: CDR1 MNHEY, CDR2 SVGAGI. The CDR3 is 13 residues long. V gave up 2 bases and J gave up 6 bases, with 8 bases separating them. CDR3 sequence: CASSYREGQPQHF. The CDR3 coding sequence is TGTGCCAGCAGTTACAGGGAGGGTCAGCCCCAGCATTTT.

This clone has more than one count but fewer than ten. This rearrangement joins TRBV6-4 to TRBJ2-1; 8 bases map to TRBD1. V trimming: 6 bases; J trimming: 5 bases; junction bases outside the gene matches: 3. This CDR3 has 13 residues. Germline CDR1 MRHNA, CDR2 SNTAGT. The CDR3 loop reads CASSRTGNNEQFF. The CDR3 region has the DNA TGTGCCAGCAGCCGGACAGGGAACAATGAGCAGTTCTTC.

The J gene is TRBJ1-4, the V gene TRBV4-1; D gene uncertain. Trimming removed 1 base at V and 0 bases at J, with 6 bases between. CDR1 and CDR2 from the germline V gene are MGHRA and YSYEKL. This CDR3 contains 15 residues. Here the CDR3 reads CASSQVGATNEKLFF. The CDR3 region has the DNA TGCGCCAGCAGCCAAGTCGGAGCAACTAATGAAAAACTGTTTTTT.

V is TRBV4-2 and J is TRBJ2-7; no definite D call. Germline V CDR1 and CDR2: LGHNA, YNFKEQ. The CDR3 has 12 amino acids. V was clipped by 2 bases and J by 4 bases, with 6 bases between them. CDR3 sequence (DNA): TGTGCCAGCAGCCAACTGGGGTACGAGCAGTACTTC. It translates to CASSQLGYEQYF.

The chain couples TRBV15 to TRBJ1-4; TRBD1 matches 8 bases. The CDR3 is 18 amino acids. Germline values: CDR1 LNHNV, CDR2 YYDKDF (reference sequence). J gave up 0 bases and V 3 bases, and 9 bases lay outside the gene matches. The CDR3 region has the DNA TGTGCCACCAGCAGCCCCGGGACAGGAGGAGCAACTAATGAAAAACTGTTTTTT. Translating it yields CATSSPGTGGATNEKLFF.

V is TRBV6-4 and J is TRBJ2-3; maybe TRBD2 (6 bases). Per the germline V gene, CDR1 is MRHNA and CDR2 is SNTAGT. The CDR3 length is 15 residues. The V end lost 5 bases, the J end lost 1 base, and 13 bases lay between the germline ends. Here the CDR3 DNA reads TGTGCCAGCAGTTTGACTAGTGGGGGCACAGATACGCAGTATTTT. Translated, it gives CASSLTSGGTDTQYF.

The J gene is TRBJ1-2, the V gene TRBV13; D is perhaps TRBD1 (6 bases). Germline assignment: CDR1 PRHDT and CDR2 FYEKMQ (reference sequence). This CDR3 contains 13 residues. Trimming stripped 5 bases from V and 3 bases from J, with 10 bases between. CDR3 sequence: CASSPPGDYGYTF. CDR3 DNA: TGTGCCAGCAGCCCCCCAGGGGACTATGGCTACACCTTC.

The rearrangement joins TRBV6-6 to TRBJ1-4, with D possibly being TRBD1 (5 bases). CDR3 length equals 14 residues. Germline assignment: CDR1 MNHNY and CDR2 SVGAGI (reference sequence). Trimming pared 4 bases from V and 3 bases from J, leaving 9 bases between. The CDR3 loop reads CASSLGRSNEKLFF. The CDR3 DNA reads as TGTGCCAGCAGTTTGGGACGTTCTAATGAAAAACTGTTTTTT.

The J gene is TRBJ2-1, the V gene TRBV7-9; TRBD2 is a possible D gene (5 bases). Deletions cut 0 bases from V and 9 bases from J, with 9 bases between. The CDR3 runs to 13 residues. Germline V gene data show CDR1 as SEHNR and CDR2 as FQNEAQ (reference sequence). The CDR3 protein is CASSLAHGSEQFF. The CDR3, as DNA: TGTGCCAGCAGCTTAGCGCATGGGAGTGAGCAGTTCTTC.

The CDR3 region is CAWSLAGGATTNEKLFF. CDR3 nucleotide sequence: TGTGCCTGGAGTCTCGCGGGCGGAGCCACAACTAATGAAAAACTGTTTTTT. The chain has TRBV30 and TRBJ1-4; no clear D. Trimming cost V 2 bases and J 0 bases, with 16 bases left between them. This CDR3 region has 17 residues. CDR1 and CDR2 (germline): GTSNPN, SVGIG (reference sequence).

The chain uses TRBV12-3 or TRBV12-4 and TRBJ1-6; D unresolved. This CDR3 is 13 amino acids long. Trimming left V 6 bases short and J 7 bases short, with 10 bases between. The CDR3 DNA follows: TGTGCCAGCAGAGTCTTAGAGAATTCACCCCTCCACTTT. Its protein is CASRVLENSPLHF.

The CDR3 is CASSLAGGHNEQFF. The DNA for the CDR3 is TGTGCCAGCAGCTTAGCGGGAGGCCACAATGAGCAGTTCTTC. The V and J genes are TRBV5-8 and TRBJ2-1, with 9 bases aligning to TRBD2. This CDR3 spans 14 amino acids. The junction had 2 bases not matched to a gene; V was cut back by 2 bases and J by 5 bases. Germline lookup yields CDR1 SGHTS and CDR2 YDEGEE. The whole variable domain, filled in from reference TRBV5-8 and TRBJ2-1, reads EAGVTQSPTHLIKTRGQQATLRCSPISGHTSVYWYQQALGLGLQFLLWYDEGEERNRGNFPPRFSGRQFPNYSSELNVNALELEDSALYLCASSLAGGHNEQFFGPGTRLTVL.

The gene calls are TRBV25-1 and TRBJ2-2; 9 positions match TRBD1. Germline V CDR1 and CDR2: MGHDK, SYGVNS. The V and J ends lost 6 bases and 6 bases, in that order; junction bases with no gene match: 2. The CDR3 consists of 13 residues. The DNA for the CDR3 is TGTGCCAGCAGCCGACAGGGGGCCGGGGAGCTGTTTTTT. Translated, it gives CASSRQGAGELFF.

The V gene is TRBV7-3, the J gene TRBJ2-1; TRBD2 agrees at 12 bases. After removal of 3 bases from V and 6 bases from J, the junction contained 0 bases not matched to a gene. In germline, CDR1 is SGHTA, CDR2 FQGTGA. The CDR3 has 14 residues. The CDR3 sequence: CASSLTSGGNEQFF. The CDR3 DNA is TGTGCCAGCAGCTTGACTAGCGGGGGCAATGAGCAGTTCTTC.

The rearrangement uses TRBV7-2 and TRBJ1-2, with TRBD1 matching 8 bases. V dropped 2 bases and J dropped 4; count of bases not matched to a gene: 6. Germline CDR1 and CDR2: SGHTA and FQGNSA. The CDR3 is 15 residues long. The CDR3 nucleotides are TGTGCCAGCAGCTTATCCGGGACAGGCAGCTATGGCTACACCTTC. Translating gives CASSLSGTGSYGYTF.

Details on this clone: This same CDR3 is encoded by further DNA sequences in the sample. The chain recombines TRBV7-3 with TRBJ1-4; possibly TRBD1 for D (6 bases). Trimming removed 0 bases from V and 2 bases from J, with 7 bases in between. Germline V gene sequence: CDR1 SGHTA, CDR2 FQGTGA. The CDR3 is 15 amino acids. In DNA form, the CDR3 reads TGTGCCAGCAGCTTAACAGGGGGGACTAATGAAAAACTGTTTTTT. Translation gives CASSLTGGTNEKLFF. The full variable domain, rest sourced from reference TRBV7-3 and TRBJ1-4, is GAGVSQTPSNKVTEKGKYVELRCDPISGHTALYWYRQSLGQGPEFLIYFQGTGAADDSGLPNDRFFAVRPEGSVSTLKIQRTERGDSAVYLCASSLTGGTNEKLFFGSGTQLSVL.